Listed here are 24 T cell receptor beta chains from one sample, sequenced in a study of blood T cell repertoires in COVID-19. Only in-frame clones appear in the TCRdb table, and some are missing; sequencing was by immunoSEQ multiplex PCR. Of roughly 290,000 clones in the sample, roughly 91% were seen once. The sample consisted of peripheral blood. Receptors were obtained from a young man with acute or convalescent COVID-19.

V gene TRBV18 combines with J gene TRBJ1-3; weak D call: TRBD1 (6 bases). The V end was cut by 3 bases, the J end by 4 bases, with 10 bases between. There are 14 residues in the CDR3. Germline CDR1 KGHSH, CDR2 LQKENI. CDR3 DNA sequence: TGTGCCAGCTCACCTACAGGGAAAGGAAACACCATATATTTT. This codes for CASSPTGKGNTIYF.

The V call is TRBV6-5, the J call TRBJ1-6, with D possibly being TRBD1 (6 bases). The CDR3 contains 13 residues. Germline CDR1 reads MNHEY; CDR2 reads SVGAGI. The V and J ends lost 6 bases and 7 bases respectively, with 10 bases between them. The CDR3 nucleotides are TGTGCCAGCAGACGGACAGAGAATTCACCCCTCCACTTT. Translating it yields CASRRTENSPLHF.

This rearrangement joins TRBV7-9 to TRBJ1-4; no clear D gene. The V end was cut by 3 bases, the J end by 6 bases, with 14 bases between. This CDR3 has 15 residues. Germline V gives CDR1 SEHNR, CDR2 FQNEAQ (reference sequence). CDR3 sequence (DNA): TGTGCCAGCAGCTTGACCGGGAGCTTCGATGAAAAACTGTTTTTT. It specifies CASSLTGSFDEKLFF.

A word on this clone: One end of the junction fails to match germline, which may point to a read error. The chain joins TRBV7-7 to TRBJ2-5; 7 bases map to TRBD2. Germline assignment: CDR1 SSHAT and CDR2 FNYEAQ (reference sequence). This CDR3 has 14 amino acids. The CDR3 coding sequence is TGTGCTAGCAGCTTCCTCGGACTAGGAGAGACCCAGTACTTC. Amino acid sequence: CASSFLGLGETQYF.

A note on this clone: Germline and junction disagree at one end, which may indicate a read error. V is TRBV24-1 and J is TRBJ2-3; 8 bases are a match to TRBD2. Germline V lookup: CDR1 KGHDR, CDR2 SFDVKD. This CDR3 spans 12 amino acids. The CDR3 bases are TGTGCCACCAGCTCGGGGGGGACACGTCCGAATTTT. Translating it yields CATSSGGTRPNF.

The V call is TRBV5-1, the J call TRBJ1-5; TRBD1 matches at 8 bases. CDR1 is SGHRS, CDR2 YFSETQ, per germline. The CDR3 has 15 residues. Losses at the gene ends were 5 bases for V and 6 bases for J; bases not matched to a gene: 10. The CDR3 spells CASSQGTGGAQPQHF. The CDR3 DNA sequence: TGCGCCAGCAGTCAAGGGACAGGAGGAGCTCAGCCCCAGCATTTT.

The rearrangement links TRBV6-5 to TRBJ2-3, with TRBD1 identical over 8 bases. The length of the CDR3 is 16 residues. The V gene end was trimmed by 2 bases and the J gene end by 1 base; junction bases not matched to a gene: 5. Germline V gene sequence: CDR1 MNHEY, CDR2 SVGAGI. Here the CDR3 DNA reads TGTGCCAGCAGTTACCACCTGACAGGGGGCACAGATACGCAGTATTTT. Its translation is CASSYHLTGGTDTQYF.

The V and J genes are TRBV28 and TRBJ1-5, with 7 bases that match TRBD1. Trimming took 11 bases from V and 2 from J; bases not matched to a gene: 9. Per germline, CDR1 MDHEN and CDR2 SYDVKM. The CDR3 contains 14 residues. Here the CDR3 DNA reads TGTGCCTACTCAGACAGGGTAGGCAATCAGCCCCAGCATTTT. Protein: CAYSDRVGNQPQHF. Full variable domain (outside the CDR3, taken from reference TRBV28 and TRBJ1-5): DVKVTQSSRYLVKRTGEKVFLECVQDMDHENMFWYRQDPGLGLRLIYFSYDVKMKEKGDIPEGYSVSREKKERFSLILESASTNQTSMYLCAYSDRVGNQPQHFGDGTRLSIL.

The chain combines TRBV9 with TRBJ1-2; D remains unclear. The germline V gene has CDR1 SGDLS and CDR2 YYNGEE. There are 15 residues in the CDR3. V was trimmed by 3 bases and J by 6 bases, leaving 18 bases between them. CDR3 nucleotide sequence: TGTGCCAGCAGCGAAGCGTCCTTCCGTGTGGATGGCTACACCTTC. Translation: CASSEASFRVDGYTF.

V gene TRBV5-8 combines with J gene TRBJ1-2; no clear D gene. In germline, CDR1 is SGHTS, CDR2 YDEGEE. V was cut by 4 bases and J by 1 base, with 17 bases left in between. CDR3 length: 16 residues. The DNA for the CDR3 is TGTGCCAGCAGCCCCGACACAATCAGGCTTAACTATGGCTACACCTTC. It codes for CASSPDTIRLNYGYTF.

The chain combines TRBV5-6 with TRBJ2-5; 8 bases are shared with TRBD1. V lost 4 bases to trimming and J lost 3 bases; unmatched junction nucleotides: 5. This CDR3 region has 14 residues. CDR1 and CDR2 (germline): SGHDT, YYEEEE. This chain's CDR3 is CASSGAGQEETQYF. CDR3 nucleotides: TGTGCCAGCAGCGGGGCGGGACAGGAAGAGACCCAGTACTTC. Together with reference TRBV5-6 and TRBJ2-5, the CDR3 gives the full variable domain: DAGVTQSPTHLIKTRGQQVTLRCSPKSGHDTVSWYQQALGQGPQFIFQYYEEEERQRGNFPDRFSGHQFPNYSSELNVNALLLGDSALYLCASSGAGQEETQYFGPGTRLLVL.

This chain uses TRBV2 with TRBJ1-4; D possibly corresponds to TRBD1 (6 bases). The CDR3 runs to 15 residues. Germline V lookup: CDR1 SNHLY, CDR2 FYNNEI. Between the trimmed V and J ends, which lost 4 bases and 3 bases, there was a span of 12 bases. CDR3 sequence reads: CASSGYRVANEKLFF. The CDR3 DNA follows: TGTGCCAGCAGTGGATACAGGGTCGCTAATGAAAAACTGTTTTTT.

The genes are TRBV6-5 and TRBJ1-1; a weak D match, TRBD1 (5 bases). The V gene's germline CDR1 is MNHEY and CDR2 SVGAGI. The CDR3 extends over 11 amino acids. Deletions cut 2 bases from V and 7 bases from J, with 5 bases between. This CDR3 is CASSYQGEAFF. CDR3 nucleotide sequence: TGTGCCAGCAGTTACCAGGGTGAAGCTTTCTTT.

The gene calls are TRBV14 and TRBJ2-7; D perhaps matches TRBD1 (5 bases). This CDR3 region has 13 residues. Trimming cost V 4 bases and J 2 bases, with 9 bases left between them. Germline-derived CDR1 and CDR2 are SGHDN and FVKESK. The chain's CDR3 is CASSPSGPYEQYF. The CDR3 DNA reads TGTGCCAGCAGCCCTTCAGGGCCCTACGAGCAGTACTTC.

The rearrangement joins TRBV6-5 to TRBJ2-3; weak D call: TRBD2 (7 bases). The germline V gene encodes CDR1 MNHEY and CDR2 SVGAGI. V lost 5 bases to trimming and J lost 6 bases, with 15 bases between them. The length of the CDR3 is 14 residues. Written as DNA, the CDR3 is TGTGCCAGCAGTCTCCGGGGGGCCGCGGATACGCAGTATTTT. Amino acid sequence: CASSLRGAADTQYF.

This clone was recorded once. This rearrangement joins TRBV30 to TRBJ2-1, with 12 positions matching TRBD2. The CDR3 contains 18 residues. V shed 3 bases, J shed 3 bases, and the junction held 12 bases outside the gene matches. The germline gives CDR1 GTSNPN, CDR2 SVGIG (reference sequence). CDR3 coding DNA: TGTGCCTGGAGCCGAACTATGCCGGGACTAGCGGGCTACAATGAGCAGTTCTTC. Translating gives CAWSRTMPGLAGYNEQFF. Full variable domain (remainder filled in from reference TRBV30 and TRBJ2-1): SQTIHQWPATLVQPVGSPLSLECTVEGTSNPNLYWYRQAAGRGLQLLFYSVGIGQISSEVPQNLSASRPQDRQFILSSKKLLLSDSGFYLCAWSRTMPGLAGYNEQFFGPGTRLTVL.

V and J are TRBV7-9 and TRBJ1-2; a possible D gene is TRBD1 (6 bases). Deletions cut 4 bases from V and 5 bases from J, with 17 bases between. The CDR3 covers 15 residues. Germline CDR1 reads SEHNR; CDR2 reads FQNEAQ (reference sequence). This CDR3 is CASSSDLGAFYGYTF. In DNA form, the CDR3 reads TGTGCCAGCAGCTCGGATCTGGGGGCCTTTTATGGCTACACCTTC. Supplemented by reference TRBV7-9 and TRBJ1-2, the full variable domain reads DTGVSQNPRHKITKRGQNVTFRCDPISEHNRLYWYRQTLGQGPEFLTYFQNEAQLEKSRLLSDRFSAERPKGSFSTLEIQRTEQGDSAMYLCASSSDLGAFYGYTFGSGTRLTVV.

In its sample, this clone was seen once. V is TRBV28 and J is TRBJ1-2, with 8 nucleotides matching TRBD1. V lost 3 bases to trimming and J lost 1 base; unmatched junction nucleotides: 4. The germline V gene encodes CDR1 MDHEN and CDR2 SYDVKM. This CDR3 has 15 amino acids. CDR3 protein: CASSFVDRGNYGYTF. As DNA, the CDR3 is TGTGCCAGCAGTTTTGTAGACAGGGGTAACTATGGCTACACCTTC.

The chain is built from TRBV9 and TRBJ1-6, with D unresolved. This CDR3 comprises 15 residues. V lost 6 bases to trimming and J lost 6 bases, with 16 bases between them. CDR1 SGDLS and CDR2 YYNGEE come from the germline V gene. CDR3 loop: CASIALAVSNSPLHF. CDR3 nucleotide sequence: TGTGCCAGCATCGCCCTGGCGGTGAGTAATTCACCCCTCCACTTT. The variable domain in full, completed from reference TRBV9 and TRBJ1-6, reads DSGVTQTPKHLITATGQRVTLRCSPRSGDLSVYWYQQSLDQGLQFLIQYYNGEERAKGNILERFSAQQFPDLHSELNLSSLELGDSALYFCASIALAVSNSPLHFGNGTRLTVT.

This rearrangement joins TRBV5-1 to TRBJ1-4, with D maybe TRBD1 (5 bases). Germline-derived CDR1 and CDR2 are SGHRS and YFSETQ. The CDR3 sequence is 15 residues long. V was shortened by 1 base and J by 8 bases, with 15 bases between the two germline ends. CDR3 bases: TGCGCCAGCAGCTTGAGTGGGGCACCCTTCGAAAAACTGTTTTTT. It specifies CASSLSGAPFEKLFF.

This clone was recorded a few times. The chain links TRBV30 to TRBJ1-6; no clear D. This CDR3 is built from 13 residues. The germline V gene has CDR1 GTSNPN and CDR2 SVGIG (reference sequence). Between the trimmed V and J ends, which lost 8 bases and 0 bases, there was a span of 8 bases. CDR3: CAVQSSYNSPLHF. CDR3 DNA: TGTGCCGTACAGAGCTCCTATAATTCACCCCTCCACTTT. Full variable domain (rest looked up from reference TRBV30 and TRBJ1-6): SQTIHQWPATLVQPVGSPLSLECTVEGTSNPNLYWYRQAAGRGLQLLFYSVGIGQISSEVPQNLSASRPQDRQFILSSKKLLLSDSGFYLCAVQSSYNSPLHFGNGTRLTVT.

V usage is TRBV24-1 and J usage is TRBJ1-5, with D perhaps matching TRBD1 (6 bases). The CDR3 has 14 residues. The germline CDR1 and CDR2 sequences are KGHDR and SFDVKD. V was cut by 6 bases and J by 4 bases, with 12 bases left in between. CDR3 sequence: CATSQQGVNQPQHF. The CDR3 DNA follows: TGTGCCACCAGTCAACAGGGAGTTAATCAGCCCCAGCATTTT.

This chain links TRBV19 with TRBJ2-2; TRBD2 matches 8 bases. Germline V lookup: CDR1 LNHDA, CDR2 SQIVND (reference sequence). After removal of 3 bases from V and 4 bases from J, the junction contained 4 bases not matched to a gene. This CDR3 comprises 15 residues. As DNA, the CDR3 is TGTGCCAGTAGTATGGAGCTAGCGGGCACCGGGGAGCTGTTTTTT. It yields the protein CASSMELAGTGELFF.

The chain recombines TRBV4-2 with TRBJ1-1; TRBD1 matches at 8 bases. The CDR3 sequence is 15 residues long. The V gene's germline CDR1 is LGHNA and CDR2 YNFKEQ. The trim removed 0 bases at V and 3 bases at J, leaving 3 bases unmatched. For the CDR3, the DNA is TGTGCCAGCAGCCAAGAAACAGGGGGGCACACTGAAGCTTTCTTT. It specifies CASSQETGGHTEAFF.